What follows are 6 T cell receptor beta chains derived from one specimen sequenced in a study of cytomegalovirus exposure and HLA in healthy donors. The PCR contained 60 Vbeta and 13 Jbeta primers. TCRdb's copy holds only in-frame clones and misses some; the assay was immunoSEQ multiplex PCR. In the table there are roughly 140,000 clones, approximately 80% of which are singletons. Sequenced sample: PBMCs. The source of these receptors is a man younger than 45 in good health and CMV-seropositive.

The gene calls are TRBV7-9 and TRBJ2-1; 7 bases match TRBD2. The CDR3 runs 17 residues. With 3 bases clipped from V and 5 bases from J, the junction kept 13 bases outside the gene matches. The germline CDR1 and CDR2 sequences are SEHNR and FQNEAQ (reference sequence). CDR3 loop: CASSFIGASGQNNEQFF. The CDR3 DNA is TGTGCCAGCAGCTTCATTGGGGCTAGCGGCCAAAACAATGAGCAGTTCTTC.

The chain recombines TRBV4-1 with TRBJ1-3; perhaps TRBD1 as D (6 bases). Germline-derived CDR1 and CDR2 are MGHRA and YSYEKL. The V end was cut by 2 bases, the J end by 0 bases, with 23 bases between. The CDR3 is 20 amino acids. CDR3 protein: CASSQRELERGGSSGNTIYF. The CDR3 bases are TGCGCCAGCAGCCAAAGGGAACTAGAAAGGGGGGGAAGCTCTGGAAACACCATATATTTT.

To note about this clone: One junction end does not reproduce the germline sequence, and a read error may be involved. This specimen includes other DNA sequences encoding the same CDR3. This chain joins TRBV7-9 and TRBJ1-6; D unclear. The CDR3 has 14 amino acids. The germline V gene has CDR1 SEHNR and CDR2 FQNEAQ (reference sequence). CDR3 coding DNA: TGTGCCAGCAGTAAGCTCTCCTATAATTCCCCCCTCCACTTT. Its translation is CASSKLSYNSPLHF. Full variable domain (rest looked up from reference TRBV7-9 and TRBJ1-6): DTGVSQNPRHKITKRGQNVTFRCDPISEHNRLYWYRQTLGQGPEFLTYFQNEAQLEKSRLLSDRFSAERPKGSFSTLEIQRTEQGDSAMYLCASSKLSYNSPLHFGNGTRLTVT.

V gene TRBV18 combines with J gene TRBJ1-1; D is possibly TRBD1 (6 bases). The CDR3 covers 13 residues. The germline V gene has CDR1 KGHSH and CDR2 LQKENI. Trimming cost V 5 bases and J 5 bases, with 12 bases left between them. The CDR3 nucleotides are TGTGCCAGCTCAAGGGGGGGGGAAACTGAAGCTTTCTTT. Its translation is CASSRGGETEAFF.

This sequence joins TRBV7-9 and TRBJ1-2; 10 nucleotides align to TRBD1. CDR1 SEHNR and CDR2 FQNEAQ come from the germline V gene (reference sequence). With V trimmed by 0 bases and J by 6 bases, 1 base remained unmatched. CDR3 size: 14 residues. The CDR3 here is CASSLAGQGHGYTF. The CDR3 bases are TGTGCCAGCAGCTTAGCGGGACAGGGGCATGGCTACACCTTC. The variable domain in full, completed from reference TRBV7-9 and TRBJ1-2, reads DTGVSQNPRHKITKRGQNVTFRCDPISEHNRLYWYRQTLGQGPEFLTYFQNEAQLEKSRLLSDRFSAERPKGSFSTLEIQRTEQGDSAMYLCASSLAGQGHGYTFGSGTRLTVV.

V is TRBV10-3 and J is TRBJ1-1; D may be TRBD1 (6 bases). Germline CDR1 ENHRY, CDR2 SYGVKD. This CDR3 contains 15 residues. The ends were cut back, 1 base at V and 3 bases at J, with 12 bases in the middle. The CDR3 DNA reads as TGTGCCATCAGTGAGTTTGGGGGCGCAGACACTGAAGCTTTCTTT. Translation gives CAISEFGGADTEAFF.